The entry that follows covers one TCR beta chain sequence. Antigen specificity is unknown. Profiled with immunoSEQ multiplex PCR; TCRdb holds only in-frame clones, not every one. The sample carries around 70,000 clones, approximately 88% recorded once. This specimen comes from a study of T cells in localized non-small cell lung cancer. Study-level results: Adjacent lung tissue had a median roughly 52 of the top 100 clones found in the tumor.

Germline CDR1 SGHRS, CDR2 YFSETQ. The V gene lost 0 bases and the J gene lost 0 bases, with 10 bases spanning the gap. This CDR3 has 16 amino acids. The rearrangement joins TRBV5-1 to TRBJ1-3; D is uncertain. This receptor was taken from a female donor over 55 with stage I lung adenocarcinoma. The sample was peripheral blood, taken before any cancer treatment. CDR3 loop: CASSLVRTISGNTIYF. As DNA, the CDR3 is TGCGCCAGCAGCTTGGTAAGAACCATCTCTGGAAACACCATATATTTT.